One sample yielded the 22 T cell receptor beta chains listed below, sequenced in a study of blood T cell repertoires in COVID-19. Sequencing used immunoSEQ multiplex PCR; TCRdb keeps in-frame clones, though not all of them. The data contain just under 350,000 clones, 91% of them singletons. The sequenced material came from peripheral blood. These receptors all come from a woman aged 18-29 years who had recovered from COVID-19.

J is TRBJ2-7 and V is TRBV21-1; no check of the table's D call, TRBD2, against the DNA was made. TRBV21-1 is a documented pseudogene. CDR3 length equals 20 residues. CDR3 bases: TGTGCCAGCAGCAAAGATCCCGGGACTAGCGGGAGGCATTCCCCTTACGAGCAGTACGTC. Protein: CASSKDPGTSGRHSPYEQYV.

The chain employs TRBV18 and TRBJ1-6; D unclear. This CDR3 region has 15 residues. Trimming stripped 6 bases from V and 6 bases from J, with 15 bases between. The V gene's germline CDR1 is KGHSH and CDR2 LQKENI. The CDR3 bases are TGTGCCAGCTCCCTAAGCGGGTCGATTAATTCACCCCTCCACTTT. Residues: CASSLSGSINSPLHF.

Only one count was recorded for this clone. The chain recombines TRBV5-5 with TRBJ2-1; tentative D call: TRBD2 (6 bases). V lost 1 base, J lost 4 bases, and 12 bases lay in between. Germline V gene data show CDR1 as SGHKS and CDR2 as YYEKEE (reference sequence). The CDR3 extends over 15 amino acids. The CDR3 region is CASSLSSGGYNEQFF. CDR3 DNA sequence: TGTGCCAGCAGCTTGAGTAGTGGAGGGTACAATGAGCAGTTCTTC.

This chain connects TRBV5-4 to TRBJ1-6, with TRBD1 matching 7 bases. Trimming at V came to 4 bases and at J to 7 bases, leaving 11 bases not matched to a gene. CDR1 SGHNT and CDR2 YYREEE come from the germline V gene (reference sequence). This CDR3 comprises 16 residues. The CDR3 DNA reads TGTGCCAGCAGCCGCCCGGGACAGCGACCCAATTCACCCCTCCACTTT. It is translated as CASSRPGQRPNSPLHF.

This clone showed up just once. The chain couples TRBV3-1 (or the pseudogene TRBV3-2) to TRBJ2-2; D gene unclear. This CDR3 has 14 residues. With 3 bases removed from V and 7 bases from J, the gap between germline ends came to 12 bases. Looked up from germline, CDR1 is LGHDT and CDR2 is YNNKEL (reference sequence). The CDR3: CASSQTTYGGELFF. CDR3 nucleotides: TGTGCCAGCAGCCAGACAACTTACGGCGGGGAGCTGTTTTTT.

The chain joins TRBV7-2 to TRBJ2-7; tentative D call: TRBD2 (5 bases). With 0 bases removed from V and 2 bases from J, the gap between germline ends came to 11 bases. The CDR3 extends over 15 amino acids. Germline assignment: CDR1 SGHTA and CDR2 FQGNSA. The CDR3 DNA reads TGTGCCAGCAGCTTAGCGGCTGGGCGGGCCTACGAGCAGTACGTC. Protein: CASSLAAGRAYEQYV.

The V and J genes are TRBV7-9 and TRBJ2-3; 8 bases line up with TRBD2. Trimming at V came to 0 bases and at J to 5 bases, leaving 4 bases not matched to a gene. From germline, CDR1 is SEHNR and CDR2 FQNEAQ (reference sequence). The CDR3 spans 15 residues. This CDR3 reads CASSLASLAGDTQYF. CDR3 nucleotides: TGTGCCAGCAGCTTAGCGTCTCTAGCGGGAGATACGCAGTATTTT.

The chain carries TRBV27 and TRBJ2-5, with TRBD2 identical over 7 bases. After removal of 5 bases from V and 5 bases from J, the junction contained 14 bases not matched to a gene. The CDR3 spans 16 residues. CDR1 and CDR2 (germline): MNHEY, SMNVEV (reference sequence). The DNA of the CDR3 is TGTGCCAGCAGTCCGTTTGGGGCGGGAGCTCGGGAGACCCAGTACTTC. This encodes CASSPFGAGARETQYF.

Here the CDR3 reads CASSYSIERAFF. The CDR3 DNA reads TGTGCCAGCAGTTACTCTATAGAGCGGGCTTTCTTT. V and J are TRBV6-2 or TRBV6-3 and TRBJ1-1; D ambiguous. Germline-derived CDR1 and CDR2 are MNHEY and SVGEGT. This CDR3 comprises 12 residues. Trimming pared 0 bases from V and 11 bases from J, leaving 10 bases between.

The chain combines TRBV5-8 with TRBJ2-1; TRBD1 aligns across 8 bases. Per germline, CDR1 SGHTS and CDR2 YDEGEE. V lost 3 bases to trimming and J lost 5 bases; unmatched junction nucleotides: 7. The CDR3 runs 15 residues. CDR3 region: CASSSGTGIHNEQFF. CDR3 nucleotide sequence: TGTGCCAGCAGCTCCGGGACAGGAATACACAATGAGCAGTTCTTC.

The V call is TRBV10-3, the J call TRBJ1-5; D is undetermined. Germline V CDR1 and CDR2: ENHRY, SYGVKD. The CDR3 is made up of 15 amino acids. The V end lost 3 bases, the J end lost 0 bases, and 9 bases lay between the germline ends. The CDR3 bases are TGTGCCATCAGTGACTTAGACAATAGCAATCAGCCCCAGCATTTT. This sequence encodes CAISDLDNSNQPQHF.

As concerns this clone: The conserved phenylalanine or tryptophan normally closing the CDR3 is absent here, so this likely arose from a read error. It is unclear where the CDR3 begins or ends on the DNA, so no DNA is shown, and the CDR3 is as TCRdb lists it. This CDR3 reads CASSKKPTSI. V gene TRBV21-1 combines with J gene TRBJ2-7; the table calls TRBD2, which could not be checked here. TRBV21-1 is a recognized pseudogene. The CDR3 adds up to 10 amino acids, both ends counted.

The chain is built from TRBV5-1 and TRBJ2-1; 7 nucleotides agree with TRBD2. CDR1 is SGHRS and CDR2 is YFSETQ in the germline V gene. This CDR3 is 17 amino acids long. Trimming at V came to 0 bases and at J to 0 bases, leaving 6 bases not matched to a gene. The CDR3 is CASSLGLAASSYNEQFF. CDR3 sequence (DNA): TGCGCCAGCAGCTTGGGGCTAGCGGCCAGCTCCTACAATGAGCAGTTCTTC.

This clone has a handful of counts. The gene calls are TRBV7-8 and TRBJ2-4; 7 bases align to TRBD1. V dropped 11 bases and J dropped 0; count of bases not matched to a gene: 13. The germline gives CDR1 SGHVS, CDR2 FQNEAQ. CDR3 length: 16 amino acids. DNA for the CDR3: TGTGCCTCCTCCCCGGGACAGAAGATAGCCAAAAACATTCAGTACTTC. As protein: CASSPGQKIAKNIQYF.

This clone showed up just a few times. V gene TRBV7-9 combines with J gene TRBJ2-2, with 7 nucleotides matching TRBD1. Germline CDR1 SEHNR, CDR2 FQNEAQ (reference sequence). CDR3 size: 15 residues. Losses at the gene ends were 6 bases for V and 1 base for J; bases not matched to a gene: 5. The chain's CDR3 is CASSSGQQNTGELFF. The DNA for the CDR3 is TGTGCCAGCAGTTCGGGACAGCAGAACACCGGGGAGCTGTTTTTT.

The chain has TRBV18 and TRBJ2-1, with a tentative D call TRBD2 (6 bases). Trimming left V 2 bases short and J 8 bases short, with 19 bases between. The V gene's germline CDR1 is KGHSH and CDR2 LQKENI. The CDR3 extends over 16 amino acids. The DNA of the CDR3 is TGTGCCAGCTCACCAACGAAAACTAGGCGGGGCTATGAGCAGTTCTTC. Its protein product is CASSPTKTRRGYEQFF.

In its sample, this clone was seen once. V usage is TRBV9 and J usage is TRBJ2-2; 7 bases match TRBD2. Losses at the gene ends were 3 bases for V and 0 bases for J; bases not matched to a gene: 11. Per germline, CDR1 SGDLS and CDR2 YYNGEE. The CDR3 sequence is 18 residues long. CDR3 loop: CASSGLGLVPPNTGELFF. DNA for the CDR3: TGTGCCAGCAGCGGACTAGGACTAGTTCCCCCGAACACCGGGGAGCTGTTTTTT.

The chain recombines TRBV12-5 with TRBJ1-6; D gene ambiguous. Germline loops: CDR1 LGHNT, CDR2 FRNRAP. V lost 2 bases and J 8 bases, leaving 16 bases between the germline ends. This CDR3 region has 16 residues. The CDR3 reads CASGLSGQPRDSPLHF. CDR3 in DNA: TGTGCTAGTGGTTTGTCAGGTCAGCCAAGAGATTCACCCCTCCACTTT.

The chain recombines TRBV11-2 with TRBJ2-4, with D tentatively TRBD2 (6 bases). This CDR3 contains 14 residues. V dropped 5 bases and J dropped 0 bases, with 8 bases sitting between them. Germline CDR1 reads SGHAT; CDR2 reads FQNNGV. The CDR3 loop is CASSPGLAKNIQYF. For the CDR3, the DNA is TGTGCCAGCAGCCCGGGACTAGCCAAAAACATTCAGTACTTC.

The V and J genes are TRBV27 and TRBJ1-2; D gene unclear. The CDR3 sequence is 15 residues long. CDR1 and CDR2 from the germline V gene are MNHEY and SMNVEV (reference sequence). Trimming shortened V by 2 bases and J by 4 bases, and 14 bases separated the two germline ends. Here the CDR3 reads CASSLGPGAIYGYTF. CDR3 coding DNA: TGTGCCAGCAGTTTAGGACCGGGAGCGATCTATGGCTACACCTTC.

This clone was seen only once. The chain employs TRBV9 and TRBJ1-1; D uncertain. Germline CDR1 reads SGDLS; CDR2 reads YYNGEE. The germline V and J ends were trimmed by 3 bases and 1 base, with 10 bases remaining between them. The CDR3 length is 14 residues. This chain's CDR3 is CASSASQQNTEAFF. The CDR3, as DNA: TGTGCCAGCAGCGCATCCCAACAGAACACTGAAGCTTTCTTT.

The V and J genes are TRBV11-2 and TRBJ1-2; 7 nucleotides align to TRBD1. Germline CDR1 is SGHAT and CDR2 is FQNNGV. After removal of 1 base from V and 8 bases from J, the junction contained 13 bases not matched to a gene. The CDR3 covers 16 residues. The CDR3 sequence: CASSLGAGTAGGGYTF. The CDR3 coding sequence is TGTGCCAGCAGCTTAGGGGCCGGGACAGCGGGAGGAGGCTACACCTTC. The full variable domain, its missing parts supplied by reference TRBV11-2 and TRBJ1-2, is EAGVAQSPRYKIIEKRQSVAFWCNPISGHATLYWYQQILGQGPKLLIQFQNNGVVDDSQLPKDRFSAERLKGVDSTLKIQPAKLEDSAVYLCASSLGAGTAGGGYTFGSGTRLTVV.